These 13 T cell receptor beta chains were all obtained from the same sample, sequenced in a study of blood T cell repertoires in COVID-19. The assay was immunoSEQ multiplex PCR, and TCRdb's table has in-frame clones only and misses some. This sample yields over 300,000 clones, of which about nine tenths are seen a single time; 9.5% belongs to the top ten. The specimen sequenced was PBMCs or T cells enriched from blood (not recorded which). The receptor source for this set is a woman in her forties who had recovered from COVID-19.

V gene TRBV7-8 combines with J gene TRBJ2-7; 13 bases are a match to TRBD2. This CDR3 has 15 residues. The ends lost 3 bases at V and 2 bases at J; junction bases unmatched: 1. CDR1 is SGHVS and CDR2 is FQNEAQ in the germline V gene. The CDR3 coding sequence is TGTGCCAGCAGCTTTGGACTAGCGGGGGCCTACGAGCAGTACTTC. Protein product: CASSFGLAGAYEQYF.

The chain recombines TRBV3-1 (or the pseudogene TRBV3-2) with TRBJ2-1, with 11 bases that match TRBD2. Trimming removed 1 base from V and 2 bases from J; junction bases left unmatched: 1. The CDR3 spans 16 residues. In germline, CDR1 is LGHDT, CDR2 YNNKEL (reference sequence). In DNA, the CDR3 is TGTGCCAGCAGCCAAGTAGCGGGGGGGACCTACAATGAGCAGTTCTTC. It translates to CASSQVAGGTYNEQFF.

This clone was counted a single time. The gene calls are TRBV2 and TRBJ2-3; possibly TRBD2 for D (5 bases). Germline V CDR1 and CDR2: SNHLY, FYNNEI. Trimming took 4 bases from V and 2 from J, leaving 7 bases between them. This CDR3 region has 13 residues. The CDR3 loop is CASSVDFTDTQYF. CDR3 DNA sequence: TGTGCCAGCAGTGTGGACTTCACAGATACGCAGTATTTT.

Remarks on this clone: This specimen includes other DNA sequences encoding the same CDR3. The rearrangement joins TRBV18 to TRBJ2-6; D gene ambiguous. The V and J ends lost 3 bases and 4 bases respectively, with 4 bases between them. This CDR3 comprises 13 residues. CDR1 is KGHSH and CDR2 is LQKENI in the germline V gene. The CDR3 region has the DNA TGTGCCAGCTCACCGTCGGGGGCCAACGTCCTGACTTTC. The encoded protein is CASSPSGANVLTF.

V gene TRBV11-2 combines with J gene TRBJ2-3, with TRBD2 matching 8 bases. The CDR3 length is 17 residues. The ends lost 3 bases at V and 2 bases at J; junction bases unmatched: 10. Germline CDR1 SGHAT, CDR2 FQNNGV. In DNA, the CDR3 is TGTGCCAGCAGCTTCCCCCCGGGGGGGTTCGACACAGATACGCAGTATTTT. This sequence encodes CASSFPPGGFDTDTQYF. The full variable domain, with the rest looked up from reference TRBV11-2 and TRBJ2-3, is EAGVAQSPRYKIIEKRQSVAFWCNPISGHATLYWYQQILGQGPKLLIQFQNNGVVDDSQLPKDRFSAERLKGVDSTLKIQPAKLEDSAVYLCASSFPPGGFDTDTQYFGPGTRLTVL.

The chain employs TRBV7-6 and TRBJ2-3; 7 bases fit TRBD2. The trim removed 0 bases at V and 3 bases at J, leaving 3 bases unmatched. Germline-derived CDR1 and CDR2 are SGHVS and FNYEAQ. This CDR3 has 15 amino acids. The CDR3 DNA follows: TGTGCCAGCAGCTTAGCGGGGGGGTCGACAGATACGCAGTATTTT. Protein product: CASSLAGGSTDTQYF.

This clone was picked up a small number of times. CDR3 sequence reads: CASSTRGLANYGYTF. DNA for the CDR3: TGTGCCAGCAGCACCCGAGGCCTGGCAAACTATGGCTACACCTTC. The J gene is TRBJ1-2, the V gene TRBV7-2; unclear D gene. The CDR3 is 15 residues long. Trimming pared 5 bases from V and 2 bases from J, leaving 15 bases between. The germline CDR1 and CDR2 sequences are SGHTA and FQGNSA. Full variable domain (remainder filled in from reference TRBV7-2 and TRBJ1-2): GAGVSQSPSNKVTEKGKDVELRCDPISGHTALYWYRQSLGQGLEFLIYFQGNSAPDKSGLPSDRFSAERTGGSVSTLTIQRTQQEDSAVYLCASSTRGLANYGYTFGSGTRLTVV.

The chain combines TRBV5-1 with TRBJ1-4, with D maybe TRBD1 (5 bases). CDR3 size: 15 residues. V shed 4 bases and J shed 2 bases, with 12 bases lying between them. CDR1 and CDR2 from the germline V gene are SGHRS and YFSETQ. The CDR3 DNA sequence: TGCGCCAGCAGCCCCCGCGGGGCCACTAATGAAAAACTGTTTTTT. Its translation: CASSPRGATNEKLFF.

This clone was recorded only once. This rearrangement joins TRBV18 to TRBJ1-4; D gene ambiguous. V lost 8 bases to trimming and J lost 0 bases, with 16 bases between them. CDR1 and CDR2 (germline): KGHSH, LQKENI. This CDR3 contains 16 residues. The CDR3 loop reads CASTWNGVTTNEKLFF. The CDR3 DNA follows: TGTGCCAGCACCTGGAACGGGGTGACAACTAATGAAAAACTGTTTTTT.

V and J are TRBV3-1 (or the pseudogene TRBV3-2) and TRBJ2-3; 8 bases match TRBD2. Germline V gene data show CDR1 as LGHDT and CDR2 as YNNKEL (reference sequence). Trimming at V came to 0 bases and at J to 3 bases, leaving 2 bases not matched to a gene. The CDR3 extends over 15 amino acids. CDR3 amino acids: CASSQETSGTDTQYF. The CDR3 nucleotides read TGTGCCAGCAGCCAAGAAACTAGCGGAACAGATACGCAGTATTTT.

The J gene is TRBJ2-2, the V gene TRBV11-2, with 12 bases that match TRBD1. V was pared by 6 bases and J by 7 bases, with 3 bases of the junction left unmatched. Germline CDR1 is SGHAT and CDR2 is FQNNGV. The CDR3 has 14 amino acids. The CDR3 coding sequence is TGTGCCAGCAGGGGACAGGGGGCCGGCGGGGAGCTGTTTTTT. Translation gives CASRGQGAGGELFF.

This clone was found a few times. CDR3 sequence: CASSLAPGWDIQYF. CDR3 in DNA: TGTGCCAGCAGCTTAGCGCCCGGGTGGGACATTCAGTACTTC. This chain joins TRBV7-2 and TRBJ2-4; D gene ambiguous. Germline CDR1 SGHTA, CDR2 FQGNSA. There are 14 residues in the CDR3. V dropped 0 bases and J dropped 8 bases, with 11 bases sitting between them.

This clone came up once. The chain combines TRBV19 with TRBJ1-2; 7 nucleotides match TRBD1. Germline CDR1 is LNHDA and CDR2 is SQIVND (reference sequence). With 2 bases clipped from V and 2 bases from J, the junction kept 5 bases outside the gene matches. This CDR3 region has 15 residues. This CDR3 reads CASSIRETGNYGYTF. The CDR3, as DNA: TGTGCCAGTAGTATACGGGAGACAGGGAACTATGGCTACACCTTC.